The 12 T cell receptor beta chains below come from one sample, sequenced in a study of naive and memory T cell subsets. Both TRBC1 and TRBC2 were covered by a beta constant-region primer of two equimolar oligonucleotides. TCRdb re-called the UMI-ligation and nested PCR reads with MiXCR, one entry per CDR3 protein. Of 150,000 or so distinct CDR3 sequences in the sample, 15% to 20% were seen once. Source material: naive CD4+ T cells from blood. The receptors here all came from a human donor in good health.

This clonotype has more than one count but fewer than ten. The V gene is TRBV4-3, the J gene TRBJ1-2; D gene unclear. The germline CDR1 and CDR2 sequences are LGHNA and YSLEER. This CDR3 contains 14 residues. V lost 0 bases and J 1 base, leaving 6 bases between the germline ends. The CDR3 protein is CASSQDTVNYGYTF. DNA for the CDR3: TGCGCCAGCAGCCAAGATACAGTTAACTATGGCTACACCTTC.

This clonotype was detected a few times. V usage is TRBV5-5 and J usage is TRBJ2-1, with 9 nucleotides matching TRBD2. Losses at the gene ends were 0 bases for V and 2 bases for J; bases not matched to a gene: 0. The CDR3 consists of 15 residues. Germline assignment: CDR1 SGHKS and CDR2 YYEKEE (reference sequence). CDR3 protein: CASSLVAGAYNEQFF. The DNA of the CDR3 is TGTGCCAGCAGCTTGGTAGCGGGAGCCTACAATGAGCAGTTCTTC.

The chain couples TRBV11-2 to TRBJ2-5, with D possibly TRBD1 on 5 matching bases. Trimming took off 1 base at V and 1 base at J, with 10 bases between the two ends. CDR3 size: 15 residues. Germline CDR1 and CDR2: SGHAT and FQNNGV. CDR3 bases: TGTGCCAGCAGCTTAGTGGCAACAGGCCAAGAGACCCAGTACTTC. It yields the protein CASSLVATGQETQYF.

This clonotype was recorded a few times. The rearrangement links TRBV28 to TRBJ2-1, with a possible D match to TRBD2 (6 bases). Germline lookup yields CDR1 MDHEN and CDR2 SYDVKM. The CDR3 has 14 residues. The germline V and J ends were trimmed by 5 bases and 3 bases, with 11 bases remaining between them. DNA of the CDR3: TGTGCCAGCAGTGTTCTGACTAGCTACAATGAGCAGTTCTTC. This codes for CASSVLTSYNEQFF.

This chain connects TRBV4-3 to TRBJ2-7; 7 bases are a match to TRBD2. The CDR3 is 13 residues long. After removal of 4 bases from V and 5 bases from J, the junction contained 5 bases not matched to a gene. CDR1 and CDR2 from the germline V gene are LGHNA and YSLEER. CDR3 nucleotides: TGCGCCAGCAGCCGCTCCCGGGGGGACGAGCAGTACTTC. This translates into CASSRSRGDEQYF.

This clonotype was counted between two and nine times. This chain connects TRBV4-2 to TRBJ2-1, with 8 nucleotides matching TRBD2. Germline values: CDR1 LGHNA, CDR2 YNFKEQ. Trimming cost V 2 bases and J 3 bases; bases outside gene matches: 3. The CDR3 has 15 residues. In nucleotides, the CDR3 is TGTGCCAGCAGCCAATTAGCGGGACGCTACAATGAGCAGTTCTTC. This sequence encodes CASSQLAGRYNEQFF.

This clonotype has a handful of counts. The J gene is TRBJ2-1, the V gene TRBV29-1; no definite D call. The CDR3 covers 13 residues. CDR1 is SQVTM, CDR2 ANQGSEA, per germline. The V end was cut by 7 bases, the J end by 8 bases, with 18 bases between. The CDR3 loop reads CSASIRPVDEQFF. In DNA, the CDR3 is TGCAGCGCCAGCATCCGACCGGTCGATGAGCAGTTCTTC.

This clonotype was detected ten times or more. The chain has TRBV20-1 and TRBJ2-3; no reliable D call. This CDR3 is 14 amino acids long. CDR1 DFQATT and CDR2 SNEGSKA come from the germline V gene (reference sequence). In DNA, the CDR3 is TGCAGCACGGTTCCTGACTCAATCACAGATACGCAGTATTTT. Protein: CSTVPDSITDTQYF.

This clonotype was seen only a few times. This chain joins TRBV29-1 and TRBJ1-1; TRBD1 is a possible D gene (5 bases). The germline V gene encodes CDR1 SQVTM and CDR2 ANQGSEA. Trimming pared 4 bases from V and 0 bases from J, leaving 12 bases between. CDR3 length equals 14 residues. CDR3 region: CSVGQNMMNTEAFF. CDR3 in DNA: TGCAGCGTTGGACAGAATATGATGAACACTGAAGCTTTCTTT.

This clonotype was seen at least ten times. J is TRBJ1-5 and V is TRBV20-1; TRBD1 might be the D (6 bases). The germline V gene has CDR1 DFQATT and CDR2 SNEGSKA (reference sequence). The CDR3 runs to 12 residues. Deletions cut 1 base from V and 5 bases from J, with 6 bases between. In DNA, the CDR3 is TGCAGTGCTAGAGGGACAGATCAGCCCCAGCATTTT. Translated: CSARGTDQPQHF.

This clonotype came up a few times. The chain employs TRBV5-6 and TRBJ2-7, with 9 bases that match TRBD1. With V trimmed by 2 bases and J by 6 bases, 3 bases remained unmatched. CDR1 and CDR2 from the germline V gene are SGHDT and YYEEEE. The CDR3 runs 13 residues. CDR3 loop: CASSFRDRVEQYF. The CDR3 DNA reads TGTGCCAGCAGCTTCAGGGACAGGGTCGAGCAGTACTTC.

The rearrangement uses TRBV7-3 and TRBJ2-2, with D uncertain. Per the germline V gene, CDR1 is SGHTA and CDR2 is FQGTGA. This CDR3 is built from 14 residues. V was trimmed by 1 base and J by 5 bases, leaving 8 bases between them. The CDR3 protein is CASSLSASTGELFF. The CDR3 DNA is TGTGCCAGCAGCTTAAGCGCCTCAACCGGGGAGCTGTTTTTT.